The TCR beta chain under discussion was sequenced for a study of vaccination and CD4 T cells after COVID-19. Germline V CDR1 and CDR2: MNHNS, SASEGT. The CDR3 length is 15 residues. Trimming cost V 5 bases and J 5 bases, with 18 bases left between them. Time point indicated: late sampling 161 to 241 days after vaccination in a few convalescent patients. Described treatment: roughly 11-day PBMC culture with coronavirus spike peptide pools or control peptides (ViraFEST assay). The Oncomine TCR Beta short-read assay sequenced DNA from cultured CD4+ T cells. In TCRdb, the PCR reads were re-called with MiXCR into one record per CDR3 protein. The table records about 24,000 distinct CDR3 sequences, around 42% of them present only once. This clonotype was counted between two and nine times. The antigen is undetermined.

The sequence derives from a human donor who had recovered from COVID-19. The sample in question was CD4+ T cells from blood, cultured in vitro, obtained about 7 months after SARS-CoV-2 vaccination. The chain has TRBV6-1 and TRBJ2-5; tentatively, D is TRBD1 (5 bases). CDR3 sequence: CASSLGHRFPETQYF. Written as DNA, the CDR3 is TGTGCCAGCAGTCTAGGACACCGTTTTCCGGAGACCCAGTACTTC.